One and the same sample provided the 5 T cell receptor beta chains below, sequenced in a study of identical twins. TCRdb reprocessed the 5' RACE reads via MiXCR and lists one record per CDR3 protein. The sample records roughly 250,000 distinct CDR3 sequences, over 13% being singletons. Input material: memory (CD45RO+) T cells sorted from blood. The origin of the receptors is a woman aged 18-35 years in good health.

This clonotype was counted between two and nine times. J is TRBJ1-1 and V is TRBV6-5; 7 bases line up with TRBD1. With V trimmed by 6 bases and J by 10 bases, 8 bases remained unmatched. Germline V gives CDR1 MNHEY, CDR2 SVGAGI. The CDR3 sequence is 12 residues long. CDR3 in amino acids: CASSRTGRPAFF. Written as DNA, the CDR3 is TGTGCCAGCAGCCGGACAGGCCGGCCAGCTTTCTTT.

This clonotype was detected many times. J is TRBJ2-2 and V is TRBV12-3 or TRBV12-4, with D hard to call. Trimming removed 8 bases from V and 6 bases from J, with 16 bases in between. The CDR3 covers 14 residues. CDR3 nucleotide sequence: TGTGCCAGCGGAGATTGGGTAGTGGCCGGGGAGCTGTTTTTT. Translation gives CASGDWVVAGELFF.

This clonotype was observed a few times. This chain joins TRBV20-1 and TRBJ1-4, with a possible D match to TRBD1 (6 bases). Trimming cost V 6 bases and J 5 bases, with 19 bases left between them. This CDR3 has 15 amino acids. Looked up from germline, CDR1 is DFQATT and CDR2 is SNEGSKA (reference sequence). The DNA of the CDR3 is TGCAGTGCGACGGACAGTCAGGGGTCGAATGAAAAACTGTTTTTT. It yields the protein CSATDSQGSNEKLFF.

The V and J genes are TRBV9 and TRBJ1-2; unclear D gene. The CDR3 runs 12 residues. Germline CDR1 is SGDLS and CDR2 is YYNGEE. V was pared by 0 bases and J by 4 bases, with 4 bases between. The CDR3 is CASSVVSYGYTF. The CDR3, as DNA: TGTGCCAGCAGCGTAGTTAGCTATGGCTACACCTTC. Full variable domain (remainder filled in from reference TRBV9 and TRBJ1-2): DSGVTQTPKHLITATGQRVTLRCSPRSGDLSVYWYQQSLDQGLQFLIQYYNGEERAKGNILERFSAQQFPDLHSELNLSSLELGDSALYFCASSVVSYGYTFGSGTRLTVV.

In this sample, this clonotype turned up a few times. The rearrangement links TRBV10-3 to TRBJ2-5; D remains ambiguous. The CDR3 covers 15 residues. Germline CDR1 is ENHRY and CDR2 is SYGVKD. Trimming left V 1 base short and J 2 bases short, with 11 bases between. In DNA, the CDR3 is TGTGCCATCAGTGAGTTTACGGGCCAACAAGAGACCCAGTACTTC. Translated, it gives CAISEFTGQQETQYF.